The 9 T cell receptor beta chains given below trace back to one sample, sequenced in a study of T cells in Graves' hyperthyroidism and ophthalmopathy. The TCR beta CDR3 regions underwent amplification using RNA transcripts as the source. During a first-round RT-PCR of the TCR CDR3, the HTBI primer set was used. TCRdb re-analysed the multiplex PCR reads in MiXCR, keeping a single row per CDR3 protein. The sample carries about 350,000 distinct CDR3 sequences, approximately 15% recorded once. Sequencing used blood. These receptors originate from a woman younger than 45 with Graves' hyperthyroidism.

This clonotype was counted at least ten times. This chain connects TRBV28 to TRBJ2-2; TRBD2 agrees at 8 bases. After removal of 5 bases from V and 7 bases from J, the junction contained 6 bases not matched to a gene. CDR3 size: 14 residues. Germline V gives CDR1 MDHEN, CDR2 SYDVKM. CDR3 bases: TGTGCCAGCAGTCCCCGGGAGGGGGACGGGGAGCTGTTTTTT. Protein product: CASSPREGDGELFF.

This chain links TRBV15 with TRBJ1-5, with 7 positions matching TRBD1. The CDR3 length is 15 residues. Germline trimming cut 3 bases from V and 2 bases from J; bases unmatched to any gene: 4. Germline CDR1 LNHNV, CDR2 YYDKDF (reference sequence). The CDR3 DNA reads as TGTGCCACCAGCAGCGAACAGGGGCGCAATCAGCCCCAGCATTTT. It encodes CATSSEQGRNQPQHF.

This clonotype was counted many times. It is unclear where the CDR3 begins or ends on the DNA, so no DNA is shown, and the CDR3 is as TCRdb lists it. The V call is TRBV28, the J call TRBJ2-3. The germline V gene encodes CDR1 MDHEN and CDR2 SYDVKM. Counting both end residues, the CDR3 totals 12 amino acids. The CDR3 loop reads CASSTSGDTQYF.

This clonotype has a handful of counts. J is TRBJ2-2 and V is TRBV19; TRBD1 is a possible D gene (6 bases). The germline CDR1 and CDR2 sequences are LNHDA and SQIVND (reference sequence). V lost 7 bases and J lost 0, with 15 bases in between. CDR3 length: 16 residues. The CDR3 DNA is TGTGCCAGTACCCCCCAGGGGTCCACGAACACCGGGGAGCTGTTTTTT. This encodes CASTPQGSTNTGELFF.

The table lists this clonotype with many counts. The chain joins TRBV6-2 or TRBV6-3 to TRBJ2-7, with TRBD1 identical over 10 bases. The V and J ends lost 6 bases and 6 bases, in that order; junction bases with no gene match: 2. The CDR3 has 12 amino acids. CDR1 and CDR2 from the germline V gene are MNHEY and SVGEGT. The CDR3 is CASRRTGGEQYF. In DNA form, the CDR3 reads TGTGCCAGCAGAAGGACAGGGGGCGAGCAGTACTTC.

In this sample, this clonotype turned up many times. This chain connects TRBV11-2 to TRBJ1-2, with TRBD1 as a possible D gene (6 bases). With 5 bases removed from V and 3 bases from J, the gap between germline ends came to 13 bases. Per the germline V gene, CDR1 is SGHAT and CDR2 is FQNNGV. The CDR3 runs 14 residues. Written as DNA, the CDR3 is TGTGCCAGCAGCCAGACAGGAATCCACTATGGCTACACCTTC. Protein: CASSQTGIHYGYTF.

Many counts were recorded for this clonotype. The chain couples TRBV10-1 to TRBJ2-5; tentatively, D is TRBD2 (5 bases). Trimming took off 3 bases at V and 5 bases at J, with 16 bases between the two ends. The CDR3 spans 15 residues. Per the germline V gene, CDR1 is WNHNN and CDR2 is SYGVQD (reference sequence). The CDR3 DNA reads as TGCGCCAGCAGTGAAACGCCTGCTCCGGGGGAGACCCAGTACTTC. It codes for CASSETPAPGETQYF.

This clonotype was recorded a few times. The chain recombines TRBV11-2 with TRBJ2-1; D is perhaps TRBD2 (6 bases). The V and J ends lost 1 base and 2 bases respectively, with 12 bases between them. Germline CDR1 is SGHAT and CDR2 is FQNNGV. This CDR3 is built from 16 residues. CDR3 DNA sequence: TGTGCCAGCAGCTTAGTCTCCGGGAGCGCCTACAATGAGCAGTTCTTC. Translated, it gives CASSLVSGSAYNEQFF.

At least ten counts were recorded for this clonotype. The chain recombines TRBV28 with TRBJ1-4; D unclear. The germline V gene has CDR1 MDHEN and CDR2 SYDVKM. Trimming pared 6 bases from V and 10 bases from J, leaving 18 bases between. The CDR3 runs to 14 residues. DNA of the CDR3: TGTGCCAGCAGCCAGGACCGCCGCCGTGGAAAACTGTTTTTT. Protein sequence: CASSQDRRRGKLFF.